The next 19 T cell receptor beta chains were all read from a single sample in a study of vaccination effects on CD4 cells after COVID-19 (dated by TCRdb to 2021 to 2024). What these receptors recognize is not known. Library generation was performed with the immunoSEQ multiplex PCR assay. TCRdb carries this immuneACCESS record with in-frame sequences only. Its versions omit some clonotypes, under half of them owing to an unresolved V gene in the studies checked, with the rest unexplained. This sample comprises tens of thousands of clones, roughly 80% of them detected only once. The ten largest clones add up to around 0.94% of the sample. In the ViraFEST assay, PBMC were stimulated with viral peptide pools, and antigen-specific CD4+ T cell clonotypes were then identified by expansion using TCR sequencing. After less than eleven days of culture, CD4+ T cells were isolated with the EasySep CD4+ T cell isolation kit. Participants received two doses of either the BNT162b2 or the mRNA-1273 mRNA SARS-CoV-2 vaccine.

The material was CD4+ T cells from PBMCs cultured with HCoV-OC43 spike peptides, obtained after COVID-19 vaccination. The cell subset or site label, as the study defines it: HCoV-OC43 spike overlapping peptide pool stimulation. Receptor source: a human donor who received a COVID-19 vaccine.

The chain couples TRBV10-2 to TRBJ2-7; TRBD2 agrees at 16 bases. The CDR3 runs to 14 residues. Germline CDR1 reads WSHSY; CDR2 reads SAAADI. The ends lost 8 bases at V and 4 bases at J; junction bases unmatched: 2. CDR3 DNA sequence: TGCGCCAGCGGGACTAGCGGGGGGGCTTACGAGCAGTACGTC. Translated: CASGTSGGAYEQYV.

The rearrangement uses TRBV19 and TRBJ1-5; D is ambiguous. From germline, CDR1 is LNHDA and CDR2 SQIVND (reference sequence). V shed 5 bases and J shed 7 bases, with 15 bases lying between them. CDR3 length: 14 residues. CDR3: CASSGQATWQPQHF. DNA for the CDR3: TGTGCCAGTAGTGGGCAGGCGACCTGGCAGCCCCAGCATTTT.

The chain has TRBV6-5 and TRBJ2-2; D is perhaps TRBD1 (6 bases). V lost 5 bases, J lost 6 bases, and 13 bases lay in between. The CDR3 is made up of 14 amino acids. Germline CDR1 reads MNHEY; CDR2 reads SVGAGI. The CDR3 loop is CASSPQGPPGELFF. CDR3 in DNA: TGTGCCAGCAGTCCACAGGGACCACCCGGGGAGCTGTTTTTT.

The chain combines TRBV12-3 or TRBV12-4 with TRBJ1-4; D is undetermined. This CDR3 spans 11 amino acids. V was trimmed by 3 bases and J by 7 bases, leaving 3 bases between them. The CDR3 region is CASSFAEKLFF. In nucleotides, the CDR3 is TGTGCCAGCAGTTTTGCTGAAAAACTGTTTTTT.

The chain is built from TRBV9 and TRBJ2-1; TRBD2 matches 9 bases. CDR1 SGDLS and CDR2 YYNGEE come from the germline V gene. This CDR3 is built from 15 residues. Unmatched junction bases numbered 5, after V lost 0 bases and J lost 7 bases. DNA for the CDR3: TGTGCCAGCAGCGTAGCGGCGGGGGGGTCGAATGAGCAGTTCTTC. Encoded protein: CASSVAAGGSNEQFF.

The V gene is TRBV3-1 (or the pseudogene TRBV3-2), the J gene TRBJ2-2, with unresolved D. The V and J ends lost 3 bases and 3 bases respectively, with 2 bases between them. The germline CDR1 and CDR2 sequences are LGHDT and YNNKEL (reference sequence). CDR3 length equals 12 residues. Here the CDR3 reads CASSHYTGELFF. CDR3 bases: TGTGCCAGCAGCCACTACACCGGGGAGCTGTTTTTT.

The rearrangement joins TRBV6-4 to TRBJ1-1, with D possibly being TRBD1 (6 bases). The CDR3 covers 16 residues. The germline V gene encodes CDR1 MRHNA and CDR2 SNTAGT. The V end lost 6 bases, the J end lost 4 bases, and 21 bases lay between the germline ends. Here the CDR3 reads CASRAPGTTGTTEAFF. CDR3 DNA: TGTGCCAGCAGAGCTCCCGGAACTACAGGGACCACTGAAGCTTTCTTT.

V and J are TRBV7-8 and TRBJ2-7; the match to TRBD1 covers 9 bases. Germline V gene lookup returns CDR1 SGHVS and CDR2 FQNEAQ. CDR3 length: 14 residues. V shed 5 bases, J shed 4 bases, and the junction held 6 bases outside the gene matches. CDR3 sequence: CASSQGQGVYEQYV. The CDR3 DNA reads TGTGCCAGCAGCCAGGGACAGGGCGTTTACGAGCAGTACGTC.

The chain combines TRBV27 with TRBJ1-2; D call uncertain. There are 16 residues in the CDR3. Germline loops: CDR1 MNHEY, CDR2 SMNVEV (reference sequence). Trimming removed 6 bases at V and 4 bases at J, with 21 bases between. CDR3 coding DNA: TGTGCCAGCAGCCAAGGCGCAGGTGTGACCGTCTATGGCTACACCTTC. Protein: CASSQGAGVTVYGYTF.

V is TRBV25-1 and J is TRBJ1-1, with 7 bases aligning to TRBD1. The CDR3 has 15 amino acids. In germline, CDR1 is MGHDK, CDR2 SYGVNS. Trimming at V came to 6 bases and at J to 1 base, leaving 8 bases not matched to a gene. CDR3 nucleotide sequence: TGTGCCAGCAGGGGCCTCCGACAGGGGAACACTGAAGCTTTCTTT. As protein: CASRGLRQGNTEAFF.

DNA of the CDR3: TGTGCCAGCAGTGAACAGGGAGGTCGGGCAGATACGCAGTATTTT. Protein product: CASSEQGGRADTQYF. The chain employs TRBV2 and TRBJ2-3, with a tentative D call TRBD2 (6 bases). The germline CDR1 and CDR2 sequences are SNHLY and FYNNEI. Between the trimmed V and J ends, which lost 2 bases and 4 bases, there was a span of 13 bases. This CDR3 comprises 15 residues.

V and J are TRBV3-1 (or the pseudogene TRBV3-2) and TRBJ1-4, with D maybe TRBD1 (5 bases). The CDR3 contains 11 residues. Germline V gene lookup returns CDR1 LGHDT and CDR2 YNNKEL (reference sequence). V was cut by 8 bases and J by 8 bases, with 9 bases left in between. In DNA, the CDR3 is TGTGCCAGCGGGGCTGAGGAAAAACTGTTTTTT. Translating gives CASGAEEKLFF.

The rearrangement joins TRBV6-6 to TRBJ2-5, with D unclear. Germline V lookup: CDR1 MNHNY, CDR2 SVGAGI (reference sequence). Between the trimmed V and J ends, which lost 2 bases and 4 bases, there was a span of 8 bases. The CDR3 loop spans 13 amino acids. CDR3 coding DNA: TGTGCCAGCAGTTACGGCCGAGGAGAGACCCAGTACTTC. Its protein is CASSYGRGETQYF.

The chain joins TRBV5-4 to TRBJ1-3; 11 nucleotides align to TRBD1. Germline V gene lookup returns CDR1 SGHNT and CDR2 YYREEE (reference sequence). V lost 2 bases, J lost 1 base, and 5 bases stayed unmatched. This CDR3 contains 17 residues. The CDR3 DNA reads TGTGCCAGCAGCTTAGGACAGGGGGCGATTTCTGGAAACACCATATATTTT. Translated: CASSLGQGAISGNTIYF.

The J gene is TRBJ1-3, the V gene TRBV2, with a weak D call TRBD1 (5 bases). Deletions cut 6 bases from V and 0 bases from J, with 9 bases between. In germline, CDR1 is SNHLY, CDR2 FYNNEI. The CDR3 length is 14 residues. CDR3 amino acids: CASRRGFSGNTIYF. The CDR3 nucleotides read TGTGCCAGCAGACGGGGGTTCTCTGGAAACACCATATATTTT.

V gene TRBV6-2 or TRBV6-3 combines with J gene TRBJ2-3; D tentatively fits TRBD1 or TRBD2 (6 bases each). V dropped 5 bases and J dropped 2 bases, with 17 bases sitting between them. The CDR3 is made up of 16 amino acids. Germline V gene data show CDR1 as MNHEY and CDR2 as SVGEGT. The CDR3 DNA reads as TGTGCCAGCAGTCCCCGGGGGCGACCATACACAGATACGCAGTATTTT. Translating gives CASSPRGRPYTDTQYF.

This clone was picked up one time. The genes are TRBV27 and TRBJ2-3; perhaps TRBD2 as D (7 bases). V lost 7 bases to trimming and J lost 4 bases, with 21 bases between them. Germline V gives CDR1 MNHEY, CDR2 SMNVEV (reference sequence). The CDR3 is made up of 16 amino acids. CDR3 sequence: CASKRGRGAGADTQYF. The CDR3 nucleotides read TGTGCCAGCAAAAGGGGGAGGGGCGCGGGTGCAGATACGCAGTATTTT.

This chain joins TRBV6-5 and TRBJ1-1; D unclear. CDR1 MNHEY and CDR2 SVGAGI come from the germline V gene. The CDR3 covers 14 residues. Trimming stripped 0 bases from V and 0 bases from J, with 5 bases between. This CDR3 is CASSYSRVNTEAFF. CDR3 coding DNA: TGTGCCAGCAGTTACTCACGGGTGAACACTGAAGCTTTCTTT.

The chain couples TRBV6-4 to TRBJ2-7; D is possibly TRBD1 or TRBD2 (6 bases each). V lost 10 bases and J lost 0, with 16 bases in between. The CDR3 is made up of 14 amino acids. Looked up from germline, CDR1 is MRHNA and CDR2 is SNTAGT. CDR3 sequence (DNA): TGTGCCAACAGGGACTTCTTTAGCTCCTACGAGCAGTACGTC. This gives the protein CANRDFFSSYEQYV.